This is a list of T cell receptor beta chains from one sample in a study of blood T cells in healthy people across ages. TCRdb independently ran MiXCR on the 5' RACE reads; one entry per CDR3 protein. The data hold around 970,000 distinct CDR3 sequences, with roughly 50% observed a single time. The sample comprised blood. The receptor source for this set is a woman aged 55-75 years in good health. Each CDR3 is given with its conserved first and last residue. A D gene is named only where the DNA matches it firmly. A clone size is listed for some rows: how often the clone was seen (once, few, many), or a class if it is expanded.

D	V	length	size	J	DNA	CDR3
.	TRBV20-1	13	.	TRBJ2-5	TGCAGTGCTAGAGTTCTCATGGGGGAGACCCAGTACTTC	CSARVLMGETQYF
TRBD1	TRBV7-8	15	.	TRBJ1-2	TGTGCCAGCAGCTTAGCCGGGACAGTAAACTATGGCTACACCTTC	CASSLAGTVNYGYTF
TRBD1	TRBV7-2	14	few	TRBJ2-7	TGTGCCAGCAGCTTTCGGGACAGTGTCTACGAGCAGTACTTC	CASSFRDSVYEQYF
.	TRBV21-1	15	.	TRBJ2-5	TGTGCCAGCACCCCATGCGGGACAGGGGACGGCAAGCAGTACTTC	CASTPCGTGDGKQYF
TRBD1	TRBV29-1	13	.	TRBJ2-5	TGCAGCGTTGACCCGACAGGGGGGGGGACCCAGTACTTC	CSVDPTGGGTQYF
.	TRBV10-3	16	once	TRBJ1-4	TGTGCCATCAGTGAGTCGGGGCGGCAGGGAAATGAAAAACTGTTTTTT	CAISESGRQGNEKLFF
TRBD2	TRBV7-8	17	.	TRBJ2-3	TGTGCCAGCAGCCAAAAAAGCGGGAGGGCCCTCACAGATACGCAGTATTTT	CASSQKSGRALTDTQYF
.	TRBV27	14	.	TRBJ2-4	TGTGCCAGCAGTTTAGGGCTTGGCAAAAACATTCAGTACTTC	CASSLGLGKNIQYF
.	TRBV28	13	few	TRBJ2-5	TGTGCCAGCAGCTCGGACATACAAGAGACCCAGTACTTC	CASSSDIQETQYF
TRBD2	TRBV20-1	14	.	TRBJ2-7	TGCAGTGCTAGCGGGACTAGCGGGAAGTACGAGCAGTACTTC	CSASGTSGKYEQYF
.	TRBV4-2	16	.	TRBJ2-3	TGTGCCAGCAGCCAAGGACAGGACATTTTGGCAGATACGCAGTATTTT	CASSQGQDILADTQYF
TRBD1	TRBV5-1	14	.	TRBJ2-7	TGCGCCAGCAGCCAACAGGGGGTAAGCTACGAGCAGTACTTC	CASSQQGVSYEQYF
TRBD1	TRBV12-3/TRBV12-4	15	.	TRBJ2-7	TGTGCCAGCACCCTCGGACAGGTAGACTCCTACGAGCAGTACTTC	CASTLGQVDSYEQYF
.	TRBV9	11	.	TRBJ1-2	TGTGCCAGCAGCGGCGAGGTTGGCTACATCTTC	CASSGEVGYIF
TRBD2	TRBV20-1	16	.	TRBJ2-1	TGCAGTGCTAGAGCCTTAGCGGGAGGGAGGTACAATGAGCAGTTCTTC	CSARALAGGRYNEQFF
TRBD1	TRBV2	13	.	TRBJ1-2	TGTGCCAGCAGAGCGGGACAGAGCTATGGCTACACCTTC	CASRAGQSYGYTF
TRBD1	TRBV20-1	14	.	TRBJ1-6	TGCAGTGCTCCCCGGACAGGGCGGAATTCACCCCTCCACTTT	CSAPRTGRNSPLHF
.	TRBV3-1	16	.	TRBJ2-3	TGTGCCAGCAGCCAAGTGGTCGGGTTTTACACAGATACGCAGTATTTT	CASSQVVGFYTDTQYF
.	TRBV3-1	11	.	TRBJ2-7	TGTGCCAGCAGTTACCTCTCCGAGCAGTACTTC	CASSYLSEQYF
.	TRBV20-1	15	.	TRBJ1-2	TGCAGTGCTAGCCTGCAGGGGAAGGCTGATTATGGCTACACCTTC	CSASLQGKADYGYTF
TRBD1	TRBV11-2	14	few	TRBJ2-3	TGTGCCAGCACCCGGGACAGAACCACAGATACGCAGTATTTT	CASTRDRTTDTQYF
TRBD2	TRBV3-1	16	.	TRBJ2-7	TGTGCCAGCAGCCGCTCCCGCACTAGCGGGTACAATGAGCAGTACTTC	CASSRSRTSGYNEQYF
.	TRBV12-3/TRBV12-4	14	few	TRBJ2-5	TGTGCCAGCAGTTCAACGACCCTCGAGGAGACCCAGTACTTC	CASSSTTLEETQYF
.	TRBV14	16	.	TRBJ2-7	TGTGCCAGCAGCCAACCCTGGGCAGGGAACTACAATGAGCAGTACTTC	CASSQPWAGNYNEQYF
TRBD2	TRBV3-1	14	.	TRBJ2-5	TGTGCCGGCAGCCAAAGCGGGAGTCGGAAGACCCAGTACTTC	CAGSQSGSRKTQYF
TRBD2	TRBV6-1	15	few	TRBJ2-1	TGTGCCAGCAACGGACTAGCGGGCTCCTACAATGAGCAGTTCTTC	CASNGLAGSYNEQFF
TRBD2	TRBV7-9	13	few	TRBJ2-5	TGTGCCAGCAGCCCCTTAGCGGGTAGGGAGCAGTACTTC	CASSPLAGREQYF
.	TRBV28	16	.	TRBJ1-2	TGTGCCAGCAGTTTACAGGGATTTAAGATTAGCTATGGCTACACCTTC	CASSLQGFKISYGYTF
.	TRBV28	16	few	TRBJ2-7	TGTGCCAGCAGTCGCTTCGGACAGACCCAGCATCGGGAGCAGTACTTC	CASSRFGQTQHREQYF
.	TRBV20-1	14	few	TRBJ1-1	TGCAGAGGCCCCACCCGGCAAACGAACACTGAAGCTTTCTTT	CRGPTRQTNTEAFF
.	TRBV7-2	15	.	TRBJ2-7	TGTGCCAGCAGCATTAAATCCGCAGGTTCTCGCGAGCAGTACTTC	CASSIKSAGSREQYF
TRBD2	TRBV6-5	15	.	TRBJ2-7	TGTGCCAGCAGTTATGGCGGGAGGGGATACTACGAGCAGTACTTC	CASSYGGRGYYEQYF
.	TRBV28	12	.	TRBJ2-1	TGTGCCAGCAGGTTACAGCAGGGAGGACAGTTCTTC	CASRLQQGGQFF
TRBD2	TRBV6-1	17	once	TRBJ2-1	TGTGCCAGCAGTCGATCCGGACTAGCGGGAGGGCCAGGAGTGTTGTTCTTC	CASSRSGLAGGPGVLFF
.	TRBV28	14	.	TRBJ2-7	TGTACCAGCAGTTTGTGGCAGGGGCGCTACGAGCAGTACTTC	CTSSLWQGRYEQYF
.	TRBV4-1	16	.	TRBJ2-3	TGCGCCAGCAGCTCGACCCATGGAGCGGACACAGATACGCAGTATTTT	CASSSTHGADTDTQYF
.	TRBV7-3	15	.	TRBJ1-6	TGTGCCAGCAGCTTAACTCCAGAGGATGGTTCACCCCTCCACTTT	CASSLTPEDGSPLHF
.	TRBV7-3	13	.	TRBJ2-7	TGTGCCAGCAGCCCCGCTAAATCCTACGAGCAGTACTTC	CASSPAKSYEQYF
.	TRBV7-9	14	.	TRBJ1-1	TGTGCCAGCAGCTCGACAGGAGGGATGACTGAAGCTTTCTTT	CASSSTGGMTEAFF
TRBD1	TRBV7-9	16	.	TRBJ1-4	TGTGCCAGCAGCCAATCGAGGGGGCCTGAATGGGAAAAACTGTTTTTT	CASSQSRGPEWEKLFF
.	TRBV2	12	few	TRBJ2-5	TGTGCCAGCAGAGGCTGGACAGAGACCCAGTACTTC	CASRGWTETQYF
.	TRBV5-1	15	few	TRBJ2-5	TGCGCCAGCAGCTTGGGGGTATATATTGGGGAGACCCAGTACTTC	CASSLGVYIGETQYF
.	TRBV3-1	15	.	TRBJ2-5	TGTGCCAGCAGCCAAGATCTTGAGGGCGCGGAGACCCAGTACTTC	CASSQDLEGAETQYF
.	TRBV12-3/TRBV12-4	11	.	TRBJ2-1	TGTGCCAGCAGTCCCCAAAGCAGGGAGTTCTTC	CASSPQSREFF
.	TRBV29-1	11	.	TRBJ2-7	TGCAGCGTTGAGATATTGGAGGAGCAGTACTTC	CSVEILEEQYF
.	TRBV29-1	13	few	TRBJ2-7	TGCAGCATCACCCGGACAGTGGACTACGAGCAGTACTTC	CSITRTVDYEQYF
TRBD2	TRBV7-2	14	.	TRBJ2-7	TGTGCCAGCAGAAGTCTAGCGGGCAACTACGAGCAGTACTTC	CASRSLAGNYEQYF
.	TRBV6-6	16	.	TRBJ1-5	TGTGCCAGCACCATTCAAGGGGCTCCTAGCAATCAGCCCCAGCATTTT	CASTIQGAPSNQPQHF
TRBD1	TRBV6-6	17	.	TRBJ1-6	TGTGCCAGCAGTTACAGGGGACAGTTAGACTATAATTCACCCCTCCACTTT	CASSYRGQLDYNSPLHF
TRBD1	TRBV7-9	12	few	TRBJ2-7	TGTGCCAGCAGACAGGGGGGCAACGAGCAGTACTTC	CASRQGGNEQYF
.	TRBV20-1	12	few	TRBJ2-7	TGCAGTGCCGGACCCCTCTCCCCAGAGCAGTACTTC	CSAGPLSPEQYF
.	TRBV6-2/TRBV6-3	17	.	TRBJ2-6	TGTGCCAGCAGTTACGCACTAGCAGACTCTGGGGCCAACGTCCTGACTTTC	CASSYALADSGANVLTF
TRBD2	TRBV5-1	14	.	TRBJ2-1	TGCGCCAGCAGTACGACTAGCGGGTCAAATGAGCAGTTCTTC	CASSTTSGSNEQFF
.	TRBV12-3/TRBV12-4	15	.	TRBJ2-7	TGTGCCAGCAGTCCCGTGCGGGTCATTAGGTACGAGCAGTACTTC	CASSPVRVIRYEQYF
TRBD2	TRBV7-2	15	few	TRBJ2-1	TGTGCCAGCAGCTTACTCACTAGCGGCTACAATGAGCAGTTCTTC	CASSLLTSGYNEQFF
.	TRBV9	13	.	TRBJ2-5	TGTGCCAGCAGCGTCAGCTGGGGAGAGACCCAGTACTTC	CASSVSWGETQYF
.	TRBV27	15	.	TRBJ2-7	TGTGCCAGCAGTTTTCGCGGGATTTTTTCCTACGAGCAGTACTTC	CASSFRGIFSYEQYF
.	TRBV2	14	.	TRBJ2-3	TGTGCCAGCAGCCGCAGACTAGACACAGATACGCAGTATTTT	CASSRRLDTDTQYF
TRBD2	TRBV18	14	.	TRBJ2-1	TGTGCCAGCTCACCACCGATTTCGTCTAGCGGACAGTTCTTC	CASSPPISSSGQFF